This T cell receptor (beta chain) was observed in a study of T cells in tuberculosis. Whole-study context: Sequenced TCRs come from CD1B-GMM tetramer-binding T cells.

Sequencing used immunoSEQ multiplex PCR; TCRdb keeps in-frame clones, though not all of them. The table lists 40,000 to 50,000 clones, 95% of them singletons, with about 3.7% in the top ten. CDR3 length: 16 amino acids. The V gene's germline CDR1 is MDHEN and CDR2 SYDVKM. The V end lost 5 bases, the J end lost 3 bases, and 17 bases lay between the germline ends. The chain carries TRBV28 and TRBJ1-5, with D maybe TRBD1 (5 bases). The TCR sequence derives from a donor between 5 and 29 years old with latent tuberculosis or without tuberculosis infection. Material: PBMCs. The CDR3 reads CASSNRQRTDNQPQHF. CDR3 in DNA: TGTGCCAGCAGTAATCGACAGCGAACTGACAATCAGCCCCAGCATTTT.